The entry that follows covers one TCR beta chain sequence. Its cognate antigen is unknown. TCRdb keeps only in-frame clones here, not all; method: immunoSEQ multiplex PCR. Of 24,000 or so clones in the sample, 81% were seen once. Germline CDR1 and CDR2: KGHSH and LQKENI. The junction had 17 bases not matched to a gene; V was cut back by 5 bases and J by 4 bases. This CDR3 is 18 amino acids long. The patients all showed relapse after autologous stem cell transplantation, while their brentuximab vedotin exposure varied. This sample was taken from a study of PD-1 blockade in classical Hodgkin lymphoma. Overall study findings and caveats: Reports described newly diagnosed patients as having lower baseline TCR diversity than healthy donors.

Sample: peripheral blood mononuclear cells (PBMCs), taken before the second cycle of nivolumab. The gene calls are TRBV18 and TRBJ1-2, with 9 nucleotides matching TRBD1. The TCR was taken from a human donor with classical Hodgkin lymphoma. The CDR3 region is CASSSSGTGFDGLYGYTF. DNA of the CDR3: TGTGCCAGCTCATCCTCCGGGACAGGGTTCGACGGACTCTATGGCTACACCTTC.